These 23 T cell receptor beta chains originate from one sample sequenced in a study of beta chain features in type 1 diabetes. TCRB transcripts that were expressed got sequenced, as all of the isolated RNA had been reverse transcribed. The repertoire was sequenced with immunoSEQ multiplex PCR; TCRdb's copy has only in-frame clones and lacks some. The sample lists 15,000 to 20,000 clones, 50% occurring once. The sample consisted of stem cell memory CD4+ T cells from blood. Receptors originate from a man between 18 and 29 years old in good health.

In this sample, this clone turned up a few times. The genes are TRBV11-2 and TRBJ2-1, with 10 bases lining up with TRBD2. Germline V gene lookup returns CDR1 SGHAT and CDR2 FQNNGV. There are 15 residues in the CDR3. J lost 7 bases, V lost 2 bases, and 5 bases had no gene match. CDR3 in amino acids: CASSLLAGEVNEQFF. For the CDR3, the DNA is TGTGCCAGCAGCTTACTAGCGGGAGAAGTGAATGAGCAGTTCTTC.

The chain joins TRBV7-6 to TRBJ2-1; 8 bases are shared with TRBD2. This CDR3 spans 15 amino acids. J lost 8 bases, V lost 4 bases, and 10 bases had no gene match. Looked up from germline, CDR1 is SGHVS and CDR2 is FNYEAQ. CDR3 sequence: CASSSSLAGWDEQFF. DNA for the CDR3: TGTGCCAGCAGCTCTTCTTTAGCGGGATGGGATGAGCAGTTCTTC.

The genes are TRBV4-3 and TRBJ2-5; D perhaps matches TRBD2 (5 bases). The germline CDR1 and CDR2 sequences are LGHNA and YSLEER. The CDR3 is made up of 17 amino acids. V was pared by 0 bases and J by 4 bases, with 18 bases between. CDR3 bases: TGCGCCAGCAGCCAAGATGCCGGATCGGCGGAGGCAGAGACCCAGTACTTC. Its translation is CASSQDAGSAEAETQYF.

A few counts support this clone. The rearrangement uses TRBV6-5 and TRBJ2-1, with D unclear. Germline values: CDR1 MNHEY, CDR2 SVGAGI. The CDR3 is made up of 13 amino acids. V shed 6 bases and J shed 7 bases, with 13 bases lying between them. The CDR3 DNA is TGTGCCAGCAGGGCCACTAATAGAAATGAGCAGTTCTTC. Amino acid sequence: CASRATNRNEQFF.

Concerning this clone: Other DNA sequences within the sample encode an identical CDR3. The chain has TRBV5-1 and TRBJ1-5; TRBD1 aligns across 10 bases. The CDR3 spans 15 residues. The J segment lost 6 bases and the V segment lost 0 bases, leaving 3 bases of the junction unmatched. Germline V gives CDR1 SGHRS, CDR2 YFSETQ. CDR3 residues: CASSLDGTGVQPQHF. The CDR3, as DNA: TGCGCCAGCAGCTTGGATGGGACAGGGGTTCAGCCCCAGCATTTT.

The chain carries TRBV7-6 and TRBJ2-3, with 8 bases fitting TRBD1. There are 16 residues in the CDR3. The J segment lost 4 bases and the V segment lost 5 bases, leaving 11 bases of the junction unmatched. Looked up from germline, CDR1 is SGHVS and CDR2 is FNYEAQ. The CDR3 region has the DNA TGTGCCAGCAGCGGAACCAGGGGGCGCAACGCAGATACGCAGTATTTT. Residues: CASSGTRGRNADTQYF.

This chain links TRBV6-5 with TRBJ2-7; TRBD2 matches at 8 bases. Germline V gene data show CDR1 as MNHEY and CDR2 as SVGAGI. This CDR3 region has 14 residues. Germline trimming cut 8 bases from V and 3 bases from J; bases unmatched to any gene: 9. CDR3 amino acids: CASASGTSIYEQYF. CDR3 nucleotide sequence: TGTGCCAGCGCCTCCGGGACTAGTATCTACGAGCAGTACTTC.

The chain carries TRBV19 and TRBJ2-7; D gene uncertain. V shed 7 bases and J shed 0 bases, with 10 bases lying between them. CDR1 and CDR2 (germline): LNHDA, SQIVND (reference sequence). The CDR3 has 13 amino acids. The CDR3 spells CASMPTGSYEQYF. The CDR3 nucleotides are TGTGCCAGTATGCCGACGGGCTCCTACGAGCAGTACTTC.

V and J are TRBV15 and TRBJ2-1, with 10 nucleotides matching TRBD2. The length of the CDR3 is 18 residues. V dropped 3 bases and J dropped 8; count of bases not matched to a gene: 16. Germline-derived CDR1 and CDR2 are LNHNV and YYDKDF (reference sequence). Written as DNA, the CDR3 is TGTGCCACCAGCAGTGATATTAGGGCTAGCGGGGGAATCTATGAGCAGTTCTTC. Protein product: CATSSDIRASGGIYEQFF.

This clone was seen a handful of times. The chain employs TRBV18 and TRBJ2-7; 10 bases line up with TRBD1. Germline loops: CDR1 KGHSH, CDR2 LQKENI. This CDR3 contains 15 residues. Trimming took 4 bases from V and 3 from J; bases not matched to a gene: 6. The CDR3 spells CASSRTGTGDYEQYF. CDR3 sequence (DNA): TGTGCCAGCTCACGAACCGGGACAGGGGACTACGAGCAGTACTTC.

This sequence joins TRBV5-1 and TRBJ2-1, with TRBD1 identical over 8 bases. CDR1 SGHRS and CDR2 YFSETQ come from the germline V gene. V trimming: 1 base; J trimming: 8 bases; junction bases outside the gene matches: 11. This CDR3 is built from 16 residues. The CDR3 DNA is TGCGCCAGCAGCTTGACCGGACAGGGTACGATCGATGAGCAGTTCTTC. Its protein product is CASSLTGQGTIDEQFF.

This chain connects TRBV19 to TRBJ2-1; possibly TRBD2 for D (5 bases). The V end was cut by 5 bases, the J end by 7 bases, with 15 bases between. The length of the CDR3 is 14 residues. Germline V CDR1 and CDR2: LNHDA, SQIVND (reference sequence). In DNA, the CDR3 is TGTGCCAGTAGTGGGTGGGAGTCGTGGAATGAGCAGTTCTTC. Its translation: CASSGWESWNEQFF.

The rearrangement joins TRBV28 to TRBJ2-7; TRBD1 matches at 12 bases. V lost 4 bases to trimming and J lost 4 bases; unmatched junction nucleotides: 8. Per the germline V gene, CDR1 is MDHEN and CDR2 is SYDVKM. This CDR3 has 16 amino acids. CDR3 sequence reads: CASSSFRDRGRYEQYF. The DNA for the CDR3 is TGTGCCAGCAGTTCGTTCCGGGACAGGGGGCGGTACGAGCAGTACTTC.

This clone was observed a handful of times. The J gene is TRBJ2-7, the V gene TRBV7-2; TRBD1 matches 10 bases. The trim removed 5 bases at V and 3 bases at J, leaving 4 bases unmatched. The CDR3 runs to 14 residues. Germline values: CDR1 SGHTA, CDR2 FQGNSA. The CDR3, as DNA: TGTGCCAGCAGCCAGAGGACAGGGGGCTACGAGCAGTACTTC. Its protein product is CASSQRTGGYEQYF.

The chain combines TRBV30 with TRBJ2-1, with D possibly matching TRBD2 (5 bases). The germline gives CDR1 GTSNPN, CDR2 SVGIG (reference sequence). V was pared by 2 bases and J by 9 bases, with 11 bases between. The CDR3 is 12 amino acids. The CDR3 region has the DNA TGTGCCTGGAGTATATTAGCGACTGAGCAGTTCTTC. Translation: CAWSILATEQFF.

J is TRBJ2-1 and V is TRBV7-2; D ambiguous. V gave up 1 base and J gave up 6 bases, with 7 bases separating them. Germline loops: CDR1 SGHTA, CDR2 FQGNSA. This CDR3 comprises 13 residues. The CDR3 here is CASSLGATNEQFF. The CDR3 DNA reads TGTGCCAGCAGCTTAGGGGCCACCAATGAGCAGTTCTTC.

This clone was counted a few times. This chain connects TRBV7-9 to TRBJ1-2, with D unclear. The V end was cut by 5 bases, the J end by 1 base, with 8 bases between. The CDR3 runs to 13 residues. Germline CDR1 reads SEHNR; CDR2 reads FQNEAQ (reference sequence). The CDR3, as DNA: TGTGCCAGCAGCCCTCAGGTTAACTATGGCTACACCTTC. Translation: CASSPQVNYGYTF. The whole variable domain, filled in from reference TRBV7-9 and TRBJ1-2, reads DTGVSQNPRHKITKRGQNVTFRCDPISEHNRLYWYRQTLGQGPEFLTYFQNEAQLEKSRLLSDRFSAERPKGSFSTLEIQRTEQGDSAMYLCASSPQVNYGYTFGSGTRLTVV.

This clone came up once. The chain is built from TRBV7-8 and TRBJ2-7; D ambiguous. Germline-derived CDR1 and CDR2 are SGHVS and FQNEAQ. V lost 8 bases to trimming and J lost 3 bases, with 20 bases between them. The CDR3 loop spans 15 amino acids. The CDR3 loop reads CASGSGAPSGYEQYF. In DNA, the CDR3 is TGTGCCAGCGGCTCCGGCGCCCCCTCAGGCTACGAGCAGTACTTC. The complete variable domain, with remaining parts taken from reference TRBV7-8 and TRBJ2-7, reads GAGVSQSPRYKVAKRGQDVALRCDPISGHVSLFWYQQALGQGPEFLTYFQNEAQLDKSGLPSDRFFAERPEGSVSTLKIQRTQQEDSAVYLCASGSGAPSGYEQYFGPGTRLTVT.

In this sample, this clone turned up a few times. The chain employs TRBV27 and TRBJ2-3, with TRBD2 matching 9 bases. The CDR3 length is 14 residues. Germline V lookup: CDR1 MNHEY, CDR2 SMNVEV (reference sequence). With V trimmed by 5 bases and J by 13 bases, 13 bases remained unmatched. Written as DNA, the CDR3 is TGTGCCAGCAGTGTTCTGCGGGGGGGCCAAAGGGAGTATTTT. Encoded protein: CASSVLRGGQREYF.

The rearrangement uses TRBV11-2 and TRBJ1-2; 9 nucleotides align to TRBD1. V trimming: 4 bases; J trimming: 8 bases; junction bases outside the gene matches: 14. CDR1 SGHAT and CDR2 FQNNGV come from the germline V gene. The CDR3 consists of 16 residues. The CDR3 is CASSSRGAGTGSGYTF. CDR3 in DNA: TGTGCCAGCAGCTCAAGGGGGGCCGGGACAGGGAGCGGCTACACCTTC.

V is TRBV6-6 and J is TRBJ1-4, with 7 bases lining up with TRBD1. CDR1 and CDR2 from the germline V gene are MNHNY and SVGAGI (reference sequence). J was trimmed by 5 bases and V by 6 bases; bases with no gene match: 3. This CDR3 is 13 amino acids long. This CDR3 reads CASSGTVNEKLFF. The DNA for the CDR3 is TGTGCCAGCAGCGGGACAGTCAATGAAAAACTGTTTTTT.

CDR3 DNA sequence: TGCAGCGTTGAAATTGGGAGGAGTACCTACAATGAGCAGTTCTTC. Protein sequence: CSVEIGRSTYNEQFF. The chain combines TRBV29-1 with TRBJ2-1; weak D call: TRBD2 (6 bases). The V gene lost 2 bases and the J gene lost 2 bases, with 13 bases spanning the gap. The CDR3 runs 15 residues. Germline V gene sequence: CDR1 SQVTM, CDR2 ANQGSEA.

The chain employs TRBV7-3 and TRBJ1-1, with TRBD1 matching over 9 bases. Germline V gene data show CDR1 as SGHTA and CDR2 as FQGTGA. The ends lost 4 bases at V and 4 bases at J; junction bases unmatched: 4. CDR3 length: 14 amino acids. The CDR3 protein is CASSSGTGSTEAFF. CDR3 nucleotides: TGTGCCAGCAGCTCCGGGACAGGGAGCACTGAAGCTTTCTTT.